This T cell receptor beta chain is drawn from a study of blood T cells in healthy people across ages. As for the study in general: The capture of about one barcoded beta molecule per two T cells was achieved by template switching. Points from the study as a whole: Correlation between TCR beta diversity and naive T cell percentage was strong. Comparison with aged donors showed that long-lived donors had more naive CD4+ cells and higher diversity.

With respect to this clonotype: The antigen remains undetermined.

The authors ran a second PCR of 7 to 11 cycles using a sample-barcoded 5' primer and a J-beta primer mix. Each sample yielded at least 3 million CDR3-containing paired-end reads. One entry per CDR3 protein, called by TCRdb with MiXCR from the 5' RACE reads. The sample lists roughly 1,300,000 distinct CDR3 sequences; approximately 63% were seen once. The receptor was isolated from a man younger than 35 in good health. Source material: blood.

This chain's CDR3 is CASSAETVRANIQYF. CDR3 sequence (DNA): TGTGCCAGCAGTGCCGAGACCGTGAGGGCAAACATTCAGTACTTC. This rearrangement joins TRBV28 to TRBJ2-4; D is possibly TRBD2 (5 bases). Trimming removed 5 bases at V and 6 bases at J, with 17 bases between. This CDR3 has 15 residues. Germline CDR1 and CDR2: MDHEN and SYDVKM. The full variable domain, its missing parts supplied by reference TRBV28 and TRBJ2-4, is DVKVTQSSRYLVKRTGEKVFLECVQDMDHENMFWYRQDPGLGLRLIYFSYDVKMKEKGDIPEGYSVSREKKERFSLILESASTNQTSMYLCASSAETVRANIQYFGAGTRLSVL.